The next 20 T cell receptor beta chains were all read from a single sample in a study of sequential checkpoint blockade in melanoma. Treatment described: randomized to nivolumab then ipilimumab (arm A) or the reverse (arm B). TCRdb's copy holds only in-frame clones and misses some; the assay was immunoSEQ multiplex PCR. The sample holds around 5,000 clones, over 70% seen once. Sequencing was performed on CD8+ T cells sorted from blood (inferred from file names), taken from a patient given nivolumab and ipilimumab in sequence. All receptors come from a human patient with melanoma. Some clones in this sample may be carry-over from other donors' samples.

The V and J genes are TRBV2 and TRBJ1-2; D might be TRBD1 (5 bases). The CDR3 has 12 residues. V gave up 4 bases and J gave up 6 bases, with 9 bases separating them. Looked up from germline, CDR1 is SNHLY and CDR2 is FYNNEI. CDR3 DNA: TGTGCCAGCAGTGCTCCCAGGGATGGCTACACCTTC. Amino acids: CASSAPRDGYTF.

This clone was detected only a few times. The chain couples TRBV9 to TRBJ1-2; the match to TRBD1 covers 9 bases. Trimming took 3 bases from V and 6 from J; bases not matched to a gene: 9. This CDR3 has 15 amino acids. Per the germline V gene, CDR1 is SGDLS and CDR2 is YYNGEE. CDR3: CASSAWTGAQDGYTF. The CDR3 DNA is TGTGCCAGCAGCGCATGGACAGGGGCTCAGGATGGCTACACCTTC.

The chain joins TRBV4-3 to TRBJ2-7; TRBD2 agrees at 7 bases. Germline assignment: CDR1 LGHNA and CDR2 YSLEER. The CDR3 sequence is 15 residues long. Unmatched junction bases numbered 7, after V lost 0 bases and J lost 5 bases. CDR3 residues: CASSQDPGGMDEQYF. Here the CDR3 DNA reads TGCGCCAGCAGCCAAGATCCCGGGGGGATGGACGAGCAGTACTTC.

The V and J genes are TRBV7-9 and TRBJ2-1; D may be TRBD2 (6 bases). V was shortened by 1 base and J by 8 bases, with 6 bases between the two germline ends. CDR3 size: 12 residues. Germline lookup yields CDR1 SEHNR and CDR2 FQNEAQ (reference sequence). CDR3 residues: CASSLGRDEQFF. The CDR3 nucleotides are TGTGCCAGCAGCTTAGGGAGGGATGAGCAGTTCTTC.

The chain is built from TRBV16 and TRBJ1-1; tentatively, D is TRBD1 (6 bases). This CDR3 has 12 amino acids. Deletions cut 11 bases from V and 2 bases from J, with 12 bases between. Per germline, CDR1 KGHSY and CDR2 FQNENV. In DNA, the CDR3 is TGTGCCCAAAGGGGGGGCAACACTGAAGCTTTCTTT. This encodes CAQRGGNTEAFF.

This clone appeared a few times. The chain uses TRBV7-9 and TRBJ1-5, with a possible D match to TRBD1 (6 bases). Germline V lookup: CDR1 SEHNR, CDR2 FQNEAQ (reference sequence). V was pared by 1 base and J by 2 bases, with 15 bases between. This CDR3 has 17 amino acids. The CDR3, as DNA: TGTGCCAGCAGCTTAGGGGGAACAGGGATGGGCAATCAGCCCCAGCATTTT. This encodes CASSLGGTGMGNQPQHF.

V is TRBV13 and J is TRBJ2-7; 8 bases agree with TRBD1. CDR3 length: 15 amino acids. Unmatched junction bases numbered 9, after V lost 5 bases and J lost 3 bases. Germline V gene lookup returns CDR1 PRHDT and CDR2 FYEKMQ (reference sequence). CDR3 in DNA: TGTGCCAGCAGCCACCGGACAGGGATCCTCTACGAGCAGTACTTC. The encoded protein is CASSHRTGILYEQYF.

The rearrangement uses TRBV27 and TRBJ2-1; D perhaps matches TRBD2 (6 bases). Germline lookup yields CDR1 MNHEY and CDR2 SMNVEV (reference sequence). Trimming shortened V by 1 base and J by 7 bases, and 14 bases separated the two germline ends. The CDR3 sequence is 15 residues long. The CDR3, as DNA: TGTGCCAGCAGTTTATTCGGAGGGGCGGGGAATGAGCAGTTCTTC. Encoded protein: CASSLFGGAGNEQFF.

This clone was found once. The chain is built from TRBV5-6 and TRBJ1-5; D perhaps matches TRBD1 (5 bases). Germline V gene data show CDR1 as SGHDT and CDR2 as YYEEEE. CDR3 length: 16 amino acids. V lost 0 bases and J lost 3, with 13 bases in between. The CDR3 region has the DNA TGTGCCAGCAGCTTGGGGGGGGGTAGGGTCAATCAGCCCCAGCATTTT. Amino acid sequence: CASSLGGGRVNQPQHF.

The chain combines TRBV5-5 with TRBJ1-4; no firm D call. Germline V lookup: CDR1 SGHKS, CDR2 YYEKEE (reference sequence). The CDR3 sequence is 17 residues long. With 0 bases removed from V and 5 bases from J, the gap between germline ends came to 17 bases. DNA of the CDR3: TGTGCCAGCAGCTTGGATCAGATACCGTTTTTCAATGAAAAACTGTTTTTT. Protein sequence: CASSLDQIPFFNEKLFF.

Details on this clone: The same CDR3 is also encoded by other DNA sequences in this sample. The gene calls are TRBV4-2 and TRBJ2-1, with D possibly matching TRBD1 (5 bases). The CDR3 totals 17 residues. CDR1 and CDR2 from the germline V gene are LGHNA and YNFKEQ. Trimming took off 1 base at V and 0 bases at J, with 13 bases between the two ends. The CDR3 DNA reads TGTGCCAGCAGCCAAGGGCCAATGGGGCCCTCCTACAATGAGCAGTTCTTC. Its protein product is CASSQGPMGPSYNEQFF.

A few counts support this clone. The chain recombines TRBV7-9 with TRBJ1-1; no clear D gene. Trimming removed 7 bases from V and 2 bases from J, with 8 bases in between. There are 12 residues in the CDR3. The germline CDR1 and CDR2 sequences are SEHNR and FQNEAQ (reference sequence). DNA of the CDR3: TGTGCCAGCACTCCGGGAAACACTGAAGCTTTCTTT. Its translation: CASTPGNTEAFF.

The chain has TRBV6-1 and TRBJ2-7; D remains unclear. The germline V gene has CDR1 MNHNS and CDR2 SASEGT. The CDR3 length is 14 residues. The V end was cut by 4 bases, the J end by 2 bases, with 12 bases between. This chain's CDR3 is CASSGGHGTYEQYF. The CDR3 DNA reads TGTGCCAGCAGTGGAGGCCATGGAACCTACGAGCAGTACTTC.

The V call is TRBV2, the J call TRBJ1-3; TRBD1 matches 7 bases. J was trimmed by 0 bases and V by 4 bases; bases with no gene match: 3. Germline V gene data show CDR1 as SNHLY and CDR2 as FYNNEI. This CDR3 contains 15 residues. In DNA form, the CDR3 reads TGTGCCAGCAGTGCGGGACAGCGCTCTGGAAACACCATATATTTT. It codes for CASSAGQRSGNTIYF.

J is TRBJ1-1 and V is TRBV29-1; D not resolved. Germline CDR1 and CDR2: SQVTM and ANQGSEA. The V end lost 8 bases, the J end lost 1 base, and 11 bases lay between the germline ends. The CDR3 extends over 12 amino acids. CDR3 loop: CSTTPQNTEAFF. The CDR3, as DNA: TGCAGCACAACCCCCCAGAACACTGAAGCTTTCTTT.

The rearrangement uses TRBV21-1 and TRBJ2-2; TRBD2 is taken as the D call from the table, unchecked against the DNA. TRBV21-1 has pseudogene status. The CDR3 spans 16 residues. The CDR3 is CASSKGPTIYTGELFF. As DNA, the CDR3 is TGTGCCAGCAGCAAAGGCCCGACTATTTACACCGGGGAGCTGTTTTTT.

J is TRBJ1-2 and V is TRBV27, with D tentatively TRBD1 (6 bases). Germline values: CDR1 MNHEY, CDR2 SMNVEV (reference sequence). Between the trimmed V and J ends, which lost 6 bases and 8 bases, there was a span of 16 bases. The CDR3 runs 13 residues. CDR3 protein: CASRGTAGDGYTF. CDR3 nucleotide sequence: TGTGCCAGCAGGGGGACCGCAGGGGACGGCTACACCTTC.

The chain has TRBV6-1 and TRBJ2-7; possible D gene TRBD2, 6 bases. There are 16 residues in the CDR3. Trimming removed 0 bases at V and 1 base at J, with 13 bases between. Germline CDR1 is MNHNS and CDR2 is SASEGT. This chain's CDR3 is CASSEAGPAGSYEQYF. The CDR3, as DNA: TGTGCCAGCAGTGAAGCGGGCCCCGCGGGGTCCTACGAGCAGTACTTC.

Only one count was recorded for this clone. The rearrangement uses TRBV2 and TRBJ1-1, with a possible D match to TRBD1 (5 bases). CDR3 size: 14 residues. V was shortened by 8 bases and J by 0 bases, with 13 bases between the two germline ends. CDR1 and CDR2 from the germline V gene are SNHLY and FYNNEI. The CDR3 DNA follows: TGTGCCAGCGCAAACAAACAGGTGAACACTGAAGCTTTCTTT. Translated: CASANKQVNTEAFF.

This chain uses TRBV10-3 with TRBJ1-6; 7 bases are shared with TRBD1. The CDR3 covers 15 residues. V trimming: 1 base; J trimming: 10 bases; junction bases outside the gene matches: 7. In germline, CDR1 is ENHRY, CDR2 SYGVKD. The CDR3 sequence is CAISEYTGARSPLHF. The CDR3 DNA reads TGTGCCATCAGTGAGTACACAGGGGCGCGATCACCCCTCCACTTT.